These T cell receptor beta chains were read from a single sample in a study of blood T cell repertoires in COVID-19. Assay: immunoSEQ multiplex PCR; the TCRdb copy retains only in-frame clones and omits some. Here the sample spans some 280,000 clones, about nine tenths being singletons. Sequencing was performed on peripheral blood. All receptors derive from a woman aged 25 to 39 with active or convalescent COVID-19. Each CDR3 is given with its conserved first and last residue. The order of the fields is D gene, clone size, CDR3 length, J gene, V gene, CDR3 DNA, CDR3 protein. D genes are given only for firm matches. Clone size is not always given. Where it is, it says once, few, many or a class for expanded clones.

d_call: TRBD2
clone_size: -
cdr3_length: 16
j_call: TRBJ2-1
v_call: TRBV5-4
cdr3_nt: TGTGCCAGCAGCCGCCCCGGGGGGGCCGACTACAATGAGCAGTTCTTC
cdr3_aa: CASSRPGGADYNEQFF

d_call: -
clone_size: -
cdr3_length: 13
j_call: TRBJ1-6
v_call: TRBV27
cdr3_nt: TGTGCCAGCAGCCCCACCTATAATTCACCCCTCCACTTT
cdr3_aa: CASSPTYNSPLHF

d_call: -
clone_size: -
cdr3_length: 13
j_call: TRBJ1-2
v_call: TRBV19
cdr3_nt: TGTGCCAGTAGTATGCAGTTTAACTATGGCTACACCTTC
cdr3_aa: CASSMQFNYGYTF

d_call: TRBD1
clone_size: -
cdr3_length: 13
j_call: TRBJ1-1
v_call: TRBV10-2
cdr3_nt: TGCGCCAGCAGTGAGGATGTCAGGGGGCGTGCTTTCTTT
cdr3_aa: CASSEDVRGRAFF

d_call: -
clone_size: -
cdr3_length: 10
j_call: TRBJ1-1
v_call: TRBV2
cdr3_nt: TGTGCCAGCAGTGACGTGTTAGCTTTCTTT
cdr3_aa: CASSDVLAFF

d_call: TRBD2
clone_size: few
cdr3_length: 16
j_call: TRBJ2-1
v_call: TRBV27
cdr3_nt: TGTGCCAGCAGTTTATCGCTCGCGGGGGGGCACAATGAGCAGTTCTTC
cdr3_aa: CASSLSLAGGHNEQFF

d_call: -
clone_size: -
cdr3_length: 14
j_call: TRBJ1-1
v_call: TRBV7-9
cdr3_nt: TGTGCCAGCAGCTTCGGGGCAGGGGAGACGGAAGCTTTCTTT
cdr3_aa: CASSFGAGETEAFF

d_call: -
clone_size: few
cdr3_length: 19
j_call: TRBJ1-5
v_call: TRBV6-2/TRBV6-3
cdr3_nt: TGTGCCAGCAGTCCCCGGGGACGCGGGATCGCTTATAGCAATCAGCCCCAGCATTTT
cdr3_aa: CASSPRGRGIAYSNQPQHF

d_call: -
clone_size: -
cdr3_length: 16
j_call: TRBJ1-3
v_call: TRBV28
cdr3_nt: TGTGCCAGCAGTTTCCCAACAGGACCCTCTGGAAACACCATATATTTT
cdr3_aa: CASSFPTGPSGNTIYF

d_call: -
clone_size: -
cdr3_length: 15
j_call: TRBJ1-1
v_call: TRBV7-2
cdr3_nt: TGTGCCAGCAGCTTAGATGGCAGAACGAACACTGAAGCTTTCTTT
cdr3_aa: CASSLDGRTNTEAFF

d_call: -
clone_size: -
cdr3_length: 14
j_call: TRBJ2-1
v_call: TRBV4-1
cdr3_nt: TGCGCCAGCAGCCATGTCGGGAGATACAATGAGCAGTTCTTC
cdr3_aa: CASSHVGRYNEQFF

d_call: TRBD1
clone_size: -
cdr3_length: 16
j_call: TRBJ1-1
v_call: TRBV30
cdr3_nt: TGTGCCTGGAGCCATCTCCCGGGACAGGGGAACACTGAAGCTTTCTTT
cdr3_aa: CAWSHLPGQGNTEAFF

d_call: -
clone_size: once
cdr3_length: 15
j_call: TRBJ1-6
v_call: TRBV28
cdr3_nt: TGTGCCAGCAGCAGGATTAGCTCCTATAATTCACCCCTCCACTTT
cdr3_aa: CASSRISSYNSPLHF

d_call: TRBD2
clone_size: -
cdr3_length: 17
j_call: TRBJ2-3
v_call: TRBV4-3
cdr3_nt: TGCGCCAGCAGCCAAGAATGGACGGGGGGGCCGGCAGATACGCAGTATTTT
cdr3_aa: CASSQEWTGGPADTQYF

d_call: -
clone_size: -
cdr3_length: 15
j_call: TRBJ1-3
v_call: TRBV28
cdr3_nt: TGTGCCAGCAGTTTGTCCGGAGTCTCTGGAAACACCATATATTTT
cdr3_aa: CASSLSGVSGNTIYF

d_call: -
clone_size: -
cdr3_length: 13
j_call: TRBJ1-1
v_call: TRBV5-1
cdr3_nt: TGCGCCAGCAGCTTGGTGTCAGACATTGAAGCTTTCTTT
cdr3_aa: CASSLVSDIEAFF

d_call: -
clone_size: -
cdr3_length: 14
j_call: TRBJ1-5
v_call: TRBV2
cdr3_nt: TGTGCCAGCACAAGGACAAATAGCAATCAGCCCCAGCATTTT
cdr3_aa: CASTRTNSNQPQHF

d_call: TRBD1
clone_size: -
cdr3_length: 16
j_call: TRBJ1-6
v_call: TRBV28
cdr3_nt: TGTGCCAGCAGTACCCGACAGGGGGGGCAAAATTCACCCCTCCACTTT
cdr3_aa: CASSTRQGGQNSPLHF

d_call: TRBD2
clone_size: -
cdr3_length: 16
j_call: TRBJ2-5
v_call: TRBV5-1
cdr3_nt: TGCGCCAGCAGCTTCGGACTAGCGGGGGGGCGGGAGACCCAGTACTTC
cdr3_aa: CASSFGLAGGRETQYF

d_call: -
clone_size: -
cdr3_length: 14
j_call: TRBJ1-3
v_call: TRBV10-1
cdr3_nt: TGCGCCAGCACCCCAGGAGACTACGGAAACACCATATATTTT
cdr3_aa: CASTPGDYGNTIYF

d_call: -
clone_size: -
cdr3_length: 14
j_call: TRBJ1-5
v_call: TRBV19
cdr3_nt: TGTGCCAGTAGTATTGGACAGACCAATCAGCCCCAGCATTTT
cdr3_aa: CASSIGQTNQPQHF

d_call: -
clone_size: -
cdr3_length: 15
j_call: TRBJ1-3
v_call: TRBV9
cdr3_nt: TGTGCCAGCAGCGAGTCAGGACTCTCTGGAAACACCATATATTTT
cdr3_aa: CASSESGLSGNTIYF

d_call: -
clone_size: -
cdr3_length: 14
j_call: TRBJ1-2
v_call: TRBV19
cdr3_nt: TGTGCCAGTAGTATCCAGGGAAGACCCTATGGCTACACCTTC
cdr3_aa: CASSIQGRPYGYTF

d_call: TRBD1
clone_size: -
cdr3_length: 15
j_call: TRBJ1-4
v_call: TRBV5-1
cdr3_nt: TGCGCCAGCAGCCCCCAAGGGGGCGCGGAAGAAAAACTGTTTTTT
cdr3_aa: CASSPQGGAEEKLFF

d_call: -
clone_size: -
cdr3_length: 16
j_call: TRBJ1-1
v_call: TRBV29-1
cdr3_nt: TGCAGCGTGAAGGGGTCAGGGGACGCGAGGTACACTGAAGCTTTCTTT
cdr3_aa: CSVKGSGDARYTEAFF

d_call: -
clone_size: -
cdr3_length: 12
j_call: TRBJ1-5
v_call: TRBV19
cdr3_nt: TGTGCCAGTACCCAGGGGTTCCAGCCCCAGCATTTT
cdr3_aa: CASTQGFQPQHF

d_call: -
clone_size: -
cdr3_length: 19
j_call: TRBJ2-6
v_call: TRBV3-1/TRBV3-2
cdr3_nt: TGTGCCAGCAGCCAAGACCCTCCAGGGTTAAGGTCTGGGGCCAACGTCCTGACTTTC
cdr3_aa: CASSQDPPGLRSGANVLTF

d_call: -
clone_size: few
cdr3_length: 13
j_call: TRBJ1-2
v_call: TRBV16
cdr3_nt: TGTGCCAGCCTTTTAGGAGGGGCGGATGGCTACACCTTC
cdr3_aa: CASLLGGADGYTF

d_call: -
clone_size: once
cdr3_length: 16
j_call: TRBJ1-2
v_call: TRBV30
cdr3_nt: TGTGCCTGGAGCATATACAGTGGAAGGCCGAGTTATGGCTACACCTTC
cdr3_aa: CAWSIYSGRPSYGYTF

d_call: -
clone_size: -
cdr3_length: 13
j_call: TRBJ2-5
v_call: TRBV30
cdr3_nt: TGTGCCTGGAGTCAGGACAGAGTGGGGACCCAGTACTTC
cdr3_aa: CAWSQDRVGTQYF

d_call: TRBD1
clone_size: -
cdr3_length: 13
j_call: TRBJ1-2
v_call: TRBV4-2
cdr3_nt: TGTGCCAGCAGCGAGCGACAGGGTTGGGGCTACACCTTC
cdr3_aa: CASSERQGWGYTF

d_call: -
clone_size: -
cdr3_length: 15
j_call: TRBJ1-3
v_call: TRBV9
cdr3_nt: TGTGCCAGCAGCGTAGCAACAGAGAGTGGAAACACCATATATTTT
cdr3_aa: CASSVATESGNTIYF

d_call: -
clone_size: -
cdr3_length: 12
j_call: TRBJ1-1
v_call: TRBV5-1
cdr3_nt: TGCGCCAGCAGCTTGGCCGGGGTGGGAGCTTTCTTT
cdr3_aa: CASSLAGVGAFF

d_call: TRBD1
clone_size: -
cdr3_length: 15
j_call: TRBJ2-1
v_call: TRBV7-9
cdr3_nt: TGTGCCAGCAGCCCGGGACAGGGTGGGTTGGATGAGCAGTTCTTC
cdr3_aa: CASSPGQGGLDEQFF

d_call: TRBD1
clone_size: -
cdr3_length: 15
j_call: TRBJ2-5
v_call: TRBV27
cdr3_nt: TGTGCCAGCAGTCCCGGACAGGTTAAGGTAGAGACCCAGTACTTC
cdr3_aa: CASSPGQVKVETQYF

d_call: -
clone_size: -
cdr3_length: 14
j_call: TRBJ1-6
v_call: TRBV6-1
cdr3_nt: TGTGCCAGCAGTGACCGTAGCTTCAATTCACCCCTCCACTTT
cdr3_aa: CASSDRSFNSPLHF

d_call: TRBD2
clone_size: -
cdr3_length: 12
j_call: TRBJ2-3
v_call: TRBV6-5
cdr3_nt: TGTGCCACGGGACTAGCGACAGATACGCAGTATTTT
cdr3_aa: CATGLATDTQYF

d_call: -
clone_size: -
cdr3_length: 13
j_call: TRBJ1-1
v_call: TRBV7-6
cdr3_nt: TGTGCCAGCAGCTTAGGTAACCCCTCCGAGGCTTTCTTT
cdr3_aa: CASSLGNPSEAFF

d_call: TRBD1
clone_size: -
cdr3_length: 15
j_call: TRBJ2-5
v_call: TRBV7-8
cdr3_nt: TGTGCCAGCAGTTTCCTACCAGGGGGCGGCGAGACCCAGTACTTC
cdr3_aa: CASSFLPGGGETQYF

d_call: -
clone_size: -
cdr3_length: 12
j_call: TRBJ1-1
v_call: TRBV30
cdr3_nt: TGTGCCCTTTTGCGGGAGAACACTGAAGCTTTCTTT
cdr3_aa: CALLRENTEAFF